The 28 T cell receptor beta chains below come from one sample, sequenced in a study of T cell changes during pregnancy in multiple sclerosis. Produced via immunoSEQ multiplex PCR; TCRdb's table is partial and in-frame only. The sample yields 30,000 to 45,000 clones, 80% to 95% seen once. Sample: CD8+ T cells from peripheral blood mononuclear cells, taken after pregnancy. The origin of the receptors is a female donor with multiple sclerosis, enrolled in a pregnancy study.

J is TRBJ2-2 and V is TRBV13; 11 nucleotides agree with TRBD2. J was trimmed by 4 bases and V by 4 bases; bases with no gene match: 8. Germline loops: CDR1 PRHDT, CDR2 FYEKMQ (reference sequence). The CDR3 runs to 17 residues. The CDR3 DNA sequence: TGTGCCAGCAGCTCCACAGAACTAGCGGGGGTCACCGGGGAGCTGTTTTTT. This codes for CASSSTELAGVTGELFF.

The chain employs TRBV2 and TRBJ2-1; 7 nucleotides align to TRBD2. V shed 4 bases and J 2 bases; nucleotides not matched to a gene: 2. Germline CDR1 SNHLY, CDR2 FYNNEI. The CDR3 contains 14 residues. Written as DNA, the CDR3 is TGTGCCAGCAGTGGCGGGGGAGCCTACAATGAGCAGTTCTTC. As protein: CASSGGGAYNEQFF.

The V and J genes are TRBV6-1 and TRBJ2-7; the D gene is possibly TRBD2 (5 bases). This CDR3 is 15 amino acids long. Germline V gene lookup returns CDR1 MNHNS and CDR2 SASEGT. The V end lost 2 bases, the J end lost 6 bases, and 17 bases lay between the germline ends. The DNA of the CDR3 is TGTGCCAGCAGTGAATTAAGGGAGTTCTCCGGCGAGCAGTACTTC. Protein: CASSELREFSGEQYF.

The CDR3 reads CASSLSGNEQFF. The CDR3 DNA is TGTGCCAGCAGCCTTAGCGGAAATGAGCAGTTCTTC. The chain joins TRBV11-2 to TRBJ2-1, with D perhaps matching TRBD2 (6 bases). CDR3 length equals 12 residues. Germline CDR1 and CDR2: SGHAT and FQNNGV. Trimming removed 5 bases from V and 7 bases from J, with 9 bases in between.

This clone came up a few times. The chain recombines TRBV23-1 with TRBJ2-1, with 9 nucleotides matching TRBD1. TRBV23-1 belongs to the ORF category, with a function that is uncertain. This CDR3 has 13 residues. Losses at the gene ends were 7 bases for V and 6 bases for J; bases not matched to a gene: 4. The CDR3 DNA reads TGCGCCAGCACCCGGACAGGGGTCAATGAGCAGTTCTTC. Protein product: CASTRTGVNEQFF.

The CDR3 nucleotides are TGTGCCAGCAGTTTGAGGACTAGCGGGGGGGGACGGTTCTTC. Encoded protein: CASSLRTSGGGRFF. V gene TRBV27 combines with J gene TRBJ2-1; 15 bases map to TRBD2. Germline V gives CDR1 MNHEY, CDR2 SMNVEV (reference sequence). The CDR3 length is 14 residues. V lost 3 bases to trimming and J lost 15 bases; unmatched junction nucleotides: 6.

This chain joins TRBV20-1 and TRBJ1-1; D is unresolved. Germline CDR1 is DFQATT and CDR2 is SNEGSKA (reference sequence). This CDR3 has 11 residues. The V end lost 0 bases, the J end lost 3 bases, and 2 bases lay between the germline ends. CDR3 protein: CSARDYTEAFF. CDR3 in DNA: TGCAGTGCTAGAGACTACACTGAAGCTTTCTTT.

The chain recombines TRBV6-4 with TRBJ2-3, with D uncertain. The germline V gene encodes CDR1 MRHNA and CDR2 SNTAGT. The CDR3 totals 13 residues. With 2 bases removed from V and 3 bases from J, the gap between germline ends came to 6 bases. This chain's CDR3 is CASSDLPTDTQYF. In DNA form, the CDR3 reads TGTGCCAGCAGTGACCTCCCTACAGATACGCAGTATTTT.

This clone was counted a single time. This chain uses TRBV6-4 with TRBJ2-1; 13 bases align to TRBD2. V shed 6 bases and J 6 bases; nucleotides not matched to a gene: 11. CDR3 length equals 17 residues. Germline V lookup: CDR1 MRHNA, CDR2 SNTAGT. In DNA, the CDR3 is TGTGCCAGCAGGTCCCGACTAGCGGGAGGCCGGGGCAATGAGCAGTTCTTC. Translated, it gives CASRSRLAGGRGNEQFF.

The chain employs TRBV4-1 and TRBJ1-1; D gene uncertain. Germline CDR1 is MGHRA and CDR2 is YSYEKL. The CDR3 contains 14 residues. Between the trimmed V and J ends, which lost 0 bases and 0 bases, there was a span of 5 bases. The CDR3 sequence: CASSQELMNTEAFF. The CDR3 region has the DNA TGCGCCAGCAGCCAAGAACTTATGAACACTGAAGCTTTCTTT.

The chain is built from TRBV12-5 and TRBJ1-5, with no clear D. CDR1 is LGHNT and CDR2 is FRNRAP in the germline V gene. The CDR3 has 12 residues. Trimming pared 4 bases from V and 4 bases from J, leaving 5 bases between. CDR3 protein: CASGSGNQPQHF. CDR3 DNA: TGTGCTAGTGGTTCGGGGAATCAGCCCCAGCATTTT.

V gene TRBV5-4 combines with J gene TRBJ2-2; 8 nucleotides agree with TRBD1. V lost 5 bases, J lost 3 bases, and 6 bases stayed unmatched. Per the germline V gene, CDR1 is SGHNT and CDR2 is YYREEE (reference sequence). The CDR3 sequence is 15 residues long. As DNA, the CDR3 is TGTGCCAGCAGGCGCGACAGGGGATACACCGGGGAGCTGTTTTTT. Translating gives CASRRDRGYTGELFF.

The chain employs TRBV28 and TRBJ2-2, with a possible D match to TRBD2 (5 bases). The CDR3 has 13 amino acids. Trimming removed 7 bases from V and 4 bases from J, with 10 bases in between. Germline V lookup: CDR1 MDHEN, CDR2 SYDVKM. In nucleotides, the CDR3 is TGTGCCAGCAAGAGGGTCGGCACCGGGGAGCTGTTTTTT. This sequence encodes CASKRVGTGELFF.

The V and J genes are TRBV2 and TRBJ2-7; D remains ambiguous. Germline CDR1 and CDR2: SNHLY and FYNNEI. The CDR3 spans 15 residues. V gave up 2 bases and J gave up 2 bases, with 13 bases separating them. The CDR3 region has the DNA TGTGCCAGCAGTGAATCGAGGTCAAGCACCTACGAGCAGTACTTC. Residues: CASSESRSSTYEQYF.

The chain couples TRBV5-6 to TRBJ2-7; 8 nucleotides agree with TRBD1. This CDR3 is 12 amino acids long. J gave up 10 bases and V 3 bases, and 6 bases lay outside the gene matches. The germline V gene encodes CDR1 SGHDT and CDR2 YYEEEE. The CDR3 loop reads CASSYTGGTQYF. DNA for the CDR3: TGTGCCAGCAGCTATACAGGGGGAACCCAGTACTTC.

This chain joins TRBV25-1 and TRBJ2-5, with 7 positions matching TRBD2. Germline V lookup: CDR1 MGHDK, CDR2 SYGVNS. The CDR3 contains 16 residues. V lost 1 base, J lost 5 bases, and 10 bases stayed unmatched. CDR3 bases: TGTGCCAGCAGTGAATTTGGGGAGGGGTTAAGTGAGACCCAGTACTTC. Amino acid sequence: CASSEFGEGLSETQYF.

V is TRBV28 and J is TRBJ2-7, with TRBD2 as a possible D gene (6 bases). Germline V gene lookup returns CDR1 MDHEN and CDR2 SYDVKM. The V end lost 3 bases, the J end lost 6 bases, and 18 bases lay between the germline ends. The CDR3 sequence is 15 residues long. The CDR3 nucleotides are TGTGCCAGCAGTTTTTCGGGCGGGATCCTCGTCGAGCAGTACTTC. It translates to CASSFSGGILVEQYF.

The chain recombines TRBV2 with TRBJ2-3, with no clear D. The CDR3 is 11 amino acids. V lost 6 bases and J 8 bases, leaving 9 bases between the germline ends. Germline CDR1 reads SNHLY; CDR2 reads FYNNEI. The CDR3: CASRSVRTQYF. CDR3 bases: TGTGCCAGCAGGTCGGTCCGTACGCAGTATTTT.

The chain recombines TRBV27 with TRBJ2-4; TRBD2 might be the D (6 bases). CDR3 size: 18 residues. Trimming pared 5 bases from V and 0 bases from J, leaving 20 bases between. Germline V gives CDR1 MNHEY, CDR2 SMNVEV (reference sequence). The CDR3 is CASSPLEGPGLAKNIQYF. The CDR3 coding sequence is TGTGCCAGCAGTCCCTTGGAGGGTCCGGGACTAGCCAAAAACATTCAGTACTTC.

For the CDR3, the DNA is TGTGCCAGCAGGGCCGGGACAGGGGGCTCAGAGACCCAGTACTTC. Amino acid sequence: CASRAGTGGSETQYF. This rearrangement joins TRBV2 to TRBJ2-5; TRBD1 aligns across 12 bases. In germline, CDR1 is SNHLY, CDR2 FYNNEI. The CDR3 contains 15 residues. J gave up 4 bases and V 6 bases, and 6 bases lay outside the gene matches. The complete variable domain, with remaining parts taken from reference TRBV2 and TRBJ2-5, reads EPEVTQTPSHQVTQMGQEVILRCVPISNHLYFYWYRQILGQKVEFLVSFYNNEISEKSEIFDDQFSVERPDGSNFTLKIRSTKLEDSAMYFCASRAGTGGSETQYFGPGTRLLVL.

This clone occurred once. J is TRBJ2-1 and V is TRBV19, with D perhaps matching TRBD2 (5 bases). V was shortened by 1 base and J by 4 bases, with 17 bases between the two germline ends. This CDR3 is 17 amino acids long. Germline V lookup: CDR1 LNHDA, CDR2 SQIVND (reference sequence). CDR3 sequence: CASSIGGAEDLYNEQFF. In DNA form, the CDR3 reads TGTGCCAGTAGTATAGGGGGAGCGGAAGACCTATACAATGAGCAGTTCTTC.

The gene calls are TRBV28 and TRBJ2-3; D remains unclear. Germline V gene data show CDR1 as MDHEN and CDR2 as SYDVKM. The length of the CDR3 is 11 residues. The V end was cut by 2 bases, the J end by 11 bases, with 8 bases between. This CDR3 is CASSLGRMQYF. The CDR3 nucleotides read TGTGCCAGCAGTTTAGGCAGAATGCAGTATTTT.

This chain links TRBV7-8 with TRBJ2-7, with D possibly being TRBD2 (7 bases). The CDR3 spans 14 residues. The germline V gene encodes CDR1 SGHVS and CDR2 FQNEAQ. V was trimmed by 7 bases and J by 4 bases, leaving 17 bases between them. As DNA, the CDR3 is TGTGCCAGCACCACTGGGGGGGCGGGGTACGAGCAGTACTTC. It encodes CASTTGGAGYEQYF.

The gene calls are TRBV19 and TRBJ2-5; 8 bases fit TRBD2. V shed 9 bases and J 1 base; nucleotides not matched to a gene: 4. The CDR3 totals 13 residues. Germline-derived CDR1 and CDR2 are LNHDA and SQIVND (reference sequence). The CDR3 is CASGGGTQETQYF. In nucleotides, the CDR3 is TGTGCCAGCGGGGGGGGTACCCAAGAGACCCAGTACTTC.

The V call is TRBV7-9, the J call TRBJ2-1; tentative D call: TRBD1 (5 bases). With 5 bases removed from V and 9 bases from J, the gap between germline ends came to 14 bases. The germline gives CDR1 SEHNR, CDR2 FQNEAQ (reference sequence). The CDR3 contains 13 residues. CDR3 amino acids: CASSVNSGFEQFF. Here the CDR3 DNA reads TGTGCCAGCAGCGTGAACTCAGGGTTTGAGCAGTTCTTC. Full variable domain (missing parts from reference TRBV7-9 and TRBJ2-1): DTGVSQNPRHKITKRGQNVTFRCDPISEHNRLYWYRQTLGQGPEFLTYFQNEAQLEKSRLLSDRFSAERPKGSFSTLEIQRTEQGDSAMYLCASSVNSGFEQFFGPGTRLTVL.

This clone has only one observation. V and J are TRBV9 and TRBJ1-5; 7 bases map to TRBD1. The V and J ends lost 5 bases and 0 bases, in that order; junction bases with no gene match: 5. The CDR3 covers 15 residues. Germline CDR1 reads SGDLS; CDR2 reads YYNGEE. CDR3: CASSETGNSNQPQHF. CDR3 coding DNA: TGTGCCAGCAGTGAGACAGGGAATAGCAATCAGCCCCAGCATTTT.

J is TRBJ1-5 and V is TRBV6-1; possible D gene TRBD1, 5 bases. Germline V gene sequence: CDR1 MNHNS, CDR2 SASEGT. Trimming cost V 3 bases and J 0 bases, with 12 bases left between them. The CDR3 loop spans 16 amino acids. DNA for the CDR3: TGTGCCAGCAGTGACCCGACAGCCTATAGCAATCAGCCCCAGCATTTT. Translation gives CASSDPTAYSNQPQHF.

The chain couples TRBV6-5 to TRBJ2-7, with D possibly TRBD1 on 5 matching bases. Germline assignment: CDR1 MNHEY and CDR2 SVGAGI. The germline V and J ends were trimmed by 2 bases and 5 bases, with 10 bases remaining between them. The CDR3 runs to 13 residues. The CDR3 region is CASSYGQGDEQYF. The CDR3 nucleotides read TGTGCCAGCAGTTACGGGCAGGGTGACGAGCAGTACTTC.